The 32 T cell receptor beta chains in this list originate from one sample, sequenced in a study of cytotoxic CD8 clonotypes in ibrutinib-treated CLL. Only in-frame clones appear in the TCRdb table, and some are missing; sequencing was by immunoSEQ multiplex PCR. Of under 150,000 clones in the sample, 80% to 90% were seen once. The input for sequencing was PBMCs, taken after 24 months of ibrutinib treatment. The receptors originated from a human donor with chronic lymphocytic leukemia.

The CDR3 here is CASSGNRGETQYF. Here the CDR3 DNA reads TGTGCCAGCAGTGGGAACAGGGGAGAGACCCAGTACTTC. This chain uses TRBV2 with TRBJ2-5; 7 bases are shared with TRBD1. There are 13 residues in the CDR3. V gave up 4 bases and J gave up 4 bases; unmatched junction bases: 3. CDR1 is SNHLY and CDR2 is FYNNEI in the germline V gene.

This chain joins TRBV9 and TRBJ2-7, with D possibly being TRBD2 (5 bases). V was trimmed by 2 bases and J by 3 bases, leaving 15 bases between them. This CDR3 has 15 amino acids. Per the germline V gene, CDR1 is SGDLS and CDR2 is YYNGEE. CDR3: CASSVYSGRGYEQYF. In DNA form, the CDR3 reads TGTGCCAGCAGCGTCTACTCCGGCCGGGGCTACGAGCAGTACTTC.

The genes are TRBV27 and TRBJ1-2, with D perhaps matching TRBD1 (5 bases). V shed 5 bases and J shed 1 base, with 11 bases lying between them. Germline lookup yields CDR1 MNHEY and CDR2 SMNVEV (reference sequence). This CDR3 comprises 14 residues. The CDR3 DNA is TGTGCCAGCAGTCCCAGGGCCCTTAACTATGGCTACACCTTC. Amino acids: CASSPRALNYGYTF.

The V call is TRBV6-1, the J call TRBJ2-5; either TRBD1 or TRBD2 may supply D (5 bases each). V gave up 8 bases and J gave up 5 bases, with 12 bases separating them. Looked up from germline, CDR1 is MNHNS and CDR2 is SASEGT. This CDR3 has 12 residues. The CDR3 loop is CASRGWGETQYF. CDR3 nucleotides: TGTGCCAGCCGCGGGTGGGGGGAGACCCAGTACTTC.

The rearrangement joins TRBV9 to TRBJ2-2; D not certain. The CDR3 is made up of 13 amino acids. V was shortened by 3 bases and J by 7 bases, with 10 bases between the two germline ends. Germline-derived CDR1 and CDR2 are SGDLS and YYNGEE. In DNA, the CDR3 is TGTGCCAGCAGCGGGGATTTGGGCGGGGAGCTGTTTTTT. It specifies CASSGDLGGELFF.

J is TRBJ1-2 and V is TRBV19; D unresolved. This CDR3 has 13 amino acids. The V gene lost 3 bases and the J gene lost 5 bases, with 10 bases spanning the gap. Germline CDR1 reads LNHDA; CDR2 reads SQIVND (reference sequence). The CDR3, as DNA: TGTGCCAGTAGTATGGGCCGGGCTTATGGCTACACCTTC. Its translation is CASSMGRAYGYTF. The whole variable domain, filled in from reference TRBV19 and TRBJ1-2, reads DGGITQSPKYLFRKEGQNVTLSCEQNLNHDAMYWYRQDPGQGLRLIYYSQIVNDFQKGDIAEGYSVSREKKESFPLTVTSAQKNPTAFYLCASSMGRAYGYTFGSGTRLTVV.

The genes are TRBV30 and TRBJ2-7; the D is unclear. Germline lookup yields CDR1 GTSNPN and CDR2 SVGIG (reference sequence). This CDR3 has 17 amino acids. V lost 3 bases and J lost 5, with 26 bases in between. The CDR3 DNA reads TGTGCCTGGAGCATGGGGTCCTCGTCCTTGATTTTAAACGAGCAGTACTTC. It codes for CAWSMGSSSLILNEQYF. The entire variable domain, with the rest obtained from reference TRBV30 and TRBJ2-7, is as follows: SQTIHQWPATLVQPVGSPLSLECTVEGTSNPNLYWYRQAAGRGLQLLFYSVGIGQISSEVPQNLSASRPQDRQFILSSKKLLLSDSGFYLCAWSMGSSSLILNEQYFGPGTRLTVT.

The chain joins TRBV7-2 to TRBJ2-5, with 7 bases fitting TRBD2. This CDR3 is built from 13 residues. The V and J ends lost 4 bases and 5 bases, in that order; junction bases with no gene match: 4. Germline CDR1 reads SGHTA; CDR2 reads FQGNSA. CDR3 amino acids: CASSSLGGETQYF. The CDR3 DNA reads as TGTGCCAGCAGCTCCCTGGGGGGGGAGACCCAGTACTTC. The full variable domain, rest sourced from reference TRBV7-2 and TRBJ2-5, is GAGVSQSPSNKVTEKGKDVELRCDPISGHTALYWYRQSLGQGLEFLIYFQGNSAPDKSGLPSDRFSAERTGGSVSTLTIQRTQQEDSAVYLCASSSLGGETQYFGPGTRLLVL.

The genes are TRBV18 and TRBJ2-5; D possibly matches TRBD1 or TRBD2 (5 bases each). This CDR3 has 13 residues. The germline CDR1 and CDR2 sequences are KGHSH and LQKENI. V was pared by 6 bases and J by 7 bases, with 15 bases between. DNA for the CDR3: TGTGCCAGCTCGCCGCCTACTAGGGGGACCCAGTACTTC. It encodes CASSPPTRGTQYF.

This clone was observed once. CDR3 residues: CASSLQDGGGETQYF. In nucleotides, the CDR3 is TGCGCCAGCAGCTTACAAGATGGGGGTGGAGAGACCCAGTACTTC. The rearrangement joins TRBV5-1 to TRBJ2-5; either TRBD1 or TRBD2 may fit D (5 bases each). The CDR3 has 15 amino acids. V dropped 2 bases and J dropped 4 bases, with 15 bases sitting between them. Germline V gene lookup returns CDR1 SGHRS and CDR2 YFSETQ.

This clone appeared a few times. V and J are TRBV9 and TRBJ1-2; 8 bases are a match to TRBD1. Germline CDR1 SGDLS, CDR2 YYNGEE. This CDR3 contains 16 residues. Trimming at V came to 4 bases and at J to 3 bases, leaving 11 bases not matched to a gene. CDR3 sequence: CASSIRDRFPYYGYTF. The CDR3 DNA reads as TGTGCCAGCAGCATCCGGGACAGGTTCCCCTACTATGGCTACACCTTC.

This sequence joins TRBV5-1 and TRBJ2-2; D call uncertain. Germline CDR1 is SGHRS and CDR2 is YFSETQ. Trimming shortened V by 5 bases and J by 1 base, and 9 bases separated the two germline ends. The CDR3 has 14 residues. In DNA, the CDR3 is TGCGCCAGCAGGGTCCTGATGAACACCGGGGAGCTGTTTTTT. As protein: CASRVLMNTGELFF.

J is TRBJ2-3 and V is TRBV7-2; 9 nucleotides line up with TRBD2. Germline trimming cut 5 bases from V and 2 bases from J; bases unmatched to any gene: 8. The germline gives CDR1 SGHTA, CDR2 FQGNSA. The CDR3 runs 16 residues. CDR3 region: CASSRSLAGFTDTQYF. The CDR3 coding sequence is TGTGCCAGCAGCCGTTCCCTAGCGGGGTTCACAGATACGCAGTATTTT.

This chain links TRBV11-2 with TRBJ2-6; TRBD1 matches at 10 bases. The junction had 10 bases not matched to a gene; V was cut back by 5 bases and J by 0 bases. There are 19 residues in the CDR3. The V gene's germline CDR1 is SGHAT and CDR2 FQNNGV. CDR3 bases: TGTGCCAGCAGCCCCCATCCGGGACAGGGGCTCTCTGGGGCCAACGTCCTGACTTTC. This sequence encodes CASSPHPGQGLSGANVLTF.

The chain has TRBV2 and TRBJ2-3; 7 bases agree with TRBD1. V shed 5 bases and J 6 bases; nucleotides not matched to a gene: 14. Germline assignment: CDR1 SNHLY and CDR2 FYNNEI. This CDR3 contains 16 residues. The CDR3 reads CASSLRDRPRGDTQYF. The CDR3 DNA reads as TGTGCCAGCAGTCTCCGGGACAGACCGCGAGGGGATACGCAGTATTTT.

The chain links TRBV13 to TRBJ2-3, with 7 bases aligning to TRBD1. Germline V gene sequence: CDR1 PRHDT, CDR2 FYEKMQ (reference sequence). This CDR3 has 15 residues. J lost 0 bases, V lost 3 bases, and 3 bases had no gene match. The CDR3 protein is CASSFRDRSTDTQYF. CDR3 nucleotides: TGTGCCAGCAGCTTCAGGGACAGAAGCACAGATACGCAGTATTTT.

CDR3: CASSLWGANGYTF. The CDR3 DNA sequence: TGTGCCAGCAGTTTATGGGGGGCGAATGGCTACACCTTC. This sequence joins TRBV27 and TRBJ1-2, with D possibly matching TRBD1 (6 bases). The CDR3 covers 13 residues. The V end was cut by 1 base, the J end by 6 bases, with 9 bases between. Germline values: CDR1 MNHEY, CDR2 SMNVEV (reference sequence).

The CDR3 DNA reads as TGTGCCAGCAGCTTAGGGGTTTCGGCGAACACCGGGGAGCTGTTTTTT. It codes for CASSLGVSANTGELFF. The rearrangement uses TRBV7-7 and TRBJ2-2; D unclear. The CDR3 consists of 16 residues. Germline V gene lookup returns CDR1 SSHAT and CDR2 FNYEAQ (reference sequence). V gave up 1 base and J gave up 0 bases, with 9 bases separating them.

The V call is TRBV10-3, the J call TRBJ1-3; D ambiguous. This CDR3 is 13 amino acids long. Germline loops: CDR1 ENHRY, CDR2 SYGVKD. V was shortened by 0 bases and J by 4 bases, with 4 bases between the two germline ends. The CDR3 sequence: CAISESGGNTIYF. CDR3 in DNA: TGTGCCATCAGTGAGTCGGGGGGAAACACCATATATTTT.

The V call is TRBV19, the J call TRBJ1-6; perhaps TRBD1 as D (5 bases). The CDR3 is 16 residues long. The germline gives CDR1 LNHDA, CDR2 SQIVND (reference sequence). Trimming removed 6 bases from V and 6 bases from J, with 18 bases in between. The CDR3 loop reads CASSRGPGQGNSPLHF. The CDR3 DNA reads TGTGCCAGTAGCCGGGGCCCAGGGCAGGGTAATTCACCCCTCCACTTT.

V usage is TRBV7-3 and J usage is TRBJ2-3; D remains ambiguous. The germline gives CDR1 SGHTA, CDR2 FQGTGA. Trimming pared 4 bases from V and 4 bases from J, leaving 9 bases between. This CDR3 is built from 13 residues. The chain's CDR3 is CASSSGVADTQYF. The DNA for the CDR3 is TGTGCCAGCAGCTCCGGTGTGGCAGATACGCAGTATTTT.

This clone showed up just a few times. The CDR3 DNA is TGTGCCAGCAGCCGCTCTTGGATCTCCTACAATGAGCAGTTCTTC. Protein product: CASSRSWISYNEQFF. The chain uses TRBV14 and TRBJ2-1, with no clear D. Per germline, CDR1 SGHDN and CDR2 FVKESK. V lost 4 bases and J lost 0, with 10 bases in between. The CDR3 length is 15 residues.

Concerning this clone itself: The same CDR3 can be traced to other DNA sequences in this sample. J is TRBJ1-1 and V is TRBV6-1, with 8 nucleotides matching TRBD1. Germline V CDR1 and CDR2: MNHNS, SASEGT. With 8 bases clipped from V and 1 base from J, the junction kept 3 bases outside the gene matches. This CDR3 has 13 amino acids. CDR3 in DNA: TGTGCCAGCCGCGGGACAGGGAACACTGAAGCTTTCTTT. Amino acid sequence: CASRGTGNTEAFF.

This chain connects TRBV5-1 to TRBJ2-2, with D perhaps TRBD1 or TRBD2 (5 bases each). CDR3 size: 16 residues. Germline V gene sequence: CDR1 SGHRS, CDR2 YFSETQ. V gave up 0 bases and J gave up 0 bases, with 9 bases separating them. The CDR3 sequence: CASSLEGPANTGELFF. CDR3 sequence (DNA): TGCGCCAGCAGCTTGGAGGGACCCGCGAACACCGGGGAGCTGTTTTTT.

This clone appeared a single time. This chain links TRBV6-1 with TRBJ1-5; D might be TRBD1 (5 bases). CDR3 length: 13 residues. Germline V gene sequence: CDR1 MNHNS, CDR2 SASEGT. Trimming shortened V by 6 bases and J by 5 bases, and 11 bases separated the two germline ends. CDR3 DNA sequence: TGTGCCAGCAGAAGACAGAGAGATCAGCCCCAGCATTTT. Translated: CASRRQRDQPQHF.

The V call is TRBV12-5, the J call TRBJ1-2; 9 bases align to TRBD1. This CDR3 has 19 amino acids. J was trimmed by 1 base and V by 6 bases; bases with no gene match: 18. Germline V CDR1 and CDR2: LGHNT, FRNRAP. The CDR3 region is CASGPVRRDREEGNYGYTF. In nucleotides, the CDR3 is TGTGCTAGTGGCCCGGTCCGCCGGGACAGGGAGGAGGGTAACTATGGCTACACCTTC.

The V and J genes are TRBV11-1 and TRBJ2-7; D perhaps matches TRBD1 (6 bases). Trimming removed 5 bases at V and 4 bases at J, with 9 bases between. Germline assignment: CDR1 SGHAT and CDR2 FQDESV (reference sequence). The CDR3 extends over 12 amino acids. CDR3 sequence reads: CASSPGQYEQYF. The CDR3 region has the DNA TGTGCCAGCAGCCCTGGACAGTACGAGCAGTACTTC.

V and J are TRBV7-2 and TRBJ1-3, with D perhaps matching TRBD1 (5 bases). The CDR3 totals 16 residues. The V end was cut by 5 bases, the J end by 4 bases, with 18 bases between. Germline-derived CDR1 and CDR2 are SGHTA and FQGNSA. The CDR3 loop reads CASSPGRQVRGNTIYF. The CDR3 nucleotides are TGTGCCAGCAGCCCGGGGCGGCAGGTTAGAGGAAACACCATATATTTT.

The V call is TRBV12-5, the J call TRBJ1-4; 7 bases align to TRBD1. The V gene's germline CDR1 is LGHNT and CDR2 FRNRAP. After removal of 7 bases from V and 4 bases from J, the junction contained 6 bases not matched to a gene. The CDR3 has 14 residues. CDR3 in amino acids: CASALTGSNEKLFF. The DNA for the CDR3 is TGTGCTAGTGCCCTGACAGGGAGTAATGAAAAACTGTTTTTT.

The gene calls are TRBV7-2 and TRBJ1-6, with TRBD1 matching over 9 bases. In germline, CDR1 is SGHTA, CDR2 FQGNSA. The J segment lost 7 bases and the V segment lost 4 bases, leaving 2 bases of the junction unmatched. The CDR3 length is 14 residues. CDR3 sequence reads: CASSSDRGNSPLHF. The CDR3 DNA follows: TGTGCCAGCAGCTCCGACAGGGGGAATTCACCCCTCCACTTT.

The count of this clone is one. The CDR3, as DNA: TGTGCCATCAGACCGACAGACGAACATGAAGCTTTCTTT. It is translated as CAIRPTDEHEAFF. V is TRBV10-3 and J is TRBJ1-1, with D perhaps matching TRBD1 (5 bases). The germline gives CDR1 ENHRY, CDR2 SYGVKD. Trimming took off 6 bases at V and 7 bases at J, with 15 bases between the two ends. This CDR3 is built from 13 residues.

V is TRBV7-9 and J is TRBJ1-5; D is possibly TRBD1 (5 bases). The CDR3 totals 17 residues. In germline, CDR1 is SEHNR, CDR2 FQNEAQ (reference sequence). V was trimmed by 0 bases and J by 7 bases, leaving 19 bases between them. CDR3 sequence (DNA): TGTGCCAGCAGCTTAGCGCAGGGAGGGGTAAGGGGCCAGCCCCAGCATTTT. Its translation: CASSLAQGGVRGQPQHF. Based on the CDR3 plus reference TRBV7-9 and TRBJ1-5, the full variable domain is DTGVSQNPRHKITKRGQNVTFRCDPISEHNRLYWYRQTLGQGPEFLTYFQNEAQLEKSRLLSDRFSAERPKGSFSTLEIQRTEQGDSAMYLCASSLAQGGVRGQPQHFGDGTRLSIL.